These 9 T cell receptor beta chains came from one sample sequenced in a study of control samples from healthy donors and cancer patients. The table came from immunoSEQ multiplex PCR; TCRdb's copy has only in-frame clones and leaves some out. The sample records some 410,000 clones, 75% to 95% being singletons. Sequencing was done on a sample of PBMCs. Source of these receptors: a man in his forties with head and neck cancer.

This clone appeared a single time. CDR3 sequence: CASSENRLDRASSYNEQFF. The CDR3 nucleotides read TGTGCCAGCAGCGAAAATAGACTCGACAGGGCCAGCTCCTACAATGAGCAGTTCTTC. The chain employs TRBV7-8 and TRBJ2-1; TRBD1 agrees at 7 bases. Trimming at V came to 5 bases and at J to 0 bases, leaving 16 bases not matched to a gene. The CDR3 runs 19 residues. In germline, CDR1 is SGHVS, CDR2 FQNEAQ. Based on the CDR3 plus reference TRBV7-8 and TRBJ2-1, the full variable domain is GAGVSQSPRYKVAKRGQDVALRCDPISGHVSLFWYQQALGQGPEFLTYFQNEAQLDKSGLPSDRFFAERPEGSVSTLKIQRTQQEDSAVYLCASSENRLDRASSYNEQFFGPGTRLTVL.

The count of this clone is one. The rearrangement joins TRBV11-1 to TRBJ2-1; the match to TRBD2 covers 10 bases. Germline lookup yields CDR1 SGHAT and CDR2 FQDESV (reference sequence). After removal of 6 bases from V and 2 bases from J, the junction contained 4 bases not matched to a gene. CDR3 length: 15 amino acids. Here the CDR3 DNA reads TGTGCCAGCAGTCAGCGGGAGGGTACCTACAATGAGCAGTTCTTC. Its translation: CASSQREGTYNEQFF. The full variable domain, in which reference TRBV11-1 and TRBJ2-1 provide the parts outside the CDR3, is EAEVAQSPRYKITEKSQAVAFWCDPISGHATLYWYRQILGQGPELLVQFQDESVVDDSQLPKDRFSAERLKGVDSTLKIQPAELGDSAMYLCASSQREGTYNEQFFGPGTRLTVL.

The chain joins TRBV28 to TRBJ1-5, with 11 bases lining up with TRBD1. Losses at the gene ends were 3 bases for V and 2 bases for J; bases not matched to a gene: 12. Germline lookup yields CDR1 MDHEN and CDR2 SYDVKM. The CDR3 spans 19 residues. In nucleotides, the CDR3 is TGTGCCAGCAGTTTGGCCGGGACAGGGGGAGTATTGGGCAATCAGCCCCAGCATTTT. Translated, it gives CASSLAGTGGVLGNQPQHF.

This chain links TRBV6-5 with TRBJ1-1; no clear D gene. Germline CDR1 and CDR2: MNHEY and SVGAGI. This CDR3 contains 15 residues. The V and J ends lost 5 bases and 0 bases respectively, with 13 bases between them. CDR3 residues: CASSPLQPMNTEAFF. Here the CDR3 DNA reads TGTGCCAGCAGTCCGCTACAGCCGATGAACACTGAAGCTTTCTTT.

A few counts support this clone. The chain has TRBV18 and TRBJ1-2, with D maybe TRBD1 (6 bases). In germline, CDR1 is KGHSH, CDR2 LQKENI. This CDR3 contains 14 residues. Between the trimmed V and J ends, which lost 2 bases and 2 bases, there was a span of 9 bases. CDR3 nucleotide sequence: TGTGCCAGCTCACCAGAACAGGGCAACTATGGCTACACCTTC. Translated: CASSPEQGNYGYTF.

The chain carries TRBV21-1 and TRBJ1-6. TRBV21-1 is a listed pseudogene. CDR3 length: 16 residues. This chain's CDR3 is CASSKGGADYNSPLHF. For the CDR3, the DNA is TGTGCCAGCAGCAAGGGAGGGGCCGACTATAATTCACCCCTCCACTTT.

A note on this clone: The sample holds other DNA sequences that translate to the same CDR3. The chain joins TRBV30 to TRBJ2-3; D is unclear. Germline CDR1 and CDR2: GTSNPN and SVGIG (reference sequence). Deletions cut 0 bases from V and 6 bases from J, with 4 bases between. CDR3 length: 11 residues. The CDR3 DNA reads as TGTGCCTGGAGTGTCGAGGATACGCAGTATTTT. This translates into CAWSVEDTQYF.

This chain uses TRBV30 with TRBJ1-3; D remains unclear. This CDR3 spans 13 amino acids. The V end lost 5 bases, the J end lost 0 bases, and 8 bases lay between the germline ends. Germline V CDR1 and CDR2: GTSNPN, SVGIG (reference sequence). For the CDR3, the DNA is TGTGCCTGGGACCGTATCTCTGGAAACACCATATATTTT. It translates to CAWDRISGNTIYF. The full variable domain, in which reference TRBV30 and TRBJ1-3 provide the parts outside the CDR3, is SQTIHQWPATLVQPVGSPLSLECTVEGTSNPNLYWYRQAAGRGLQLLFYSVGIGQISSEVPQNLSASRPQDRQFILSSKKLLLSDSGFYLCAWDRISGNTIYFGEGSWLTVV.

The sample holds a few counts of this clone. The chain has TRBV20-1 and TRBJ2-1, with 9 bases that match TRBD2. V shed 3 bases, J shed 5 bases, and the junction held 5 bases outside the gene matches. Germline assignment: CDR1 DFQATT and CDR2 SNEGSKA (reference sequence). CDR3 length: 14 residues. The CDR3 protein is CSASPASGNNEQFF. The DNA of the CDR3 is TGCAGTGCTAGTCCGGCTAGCGGGAACAATGAGCAGTTCTTC.